Listed below are T cell receptor beta chains from one sample, sequenced in a study of shared clonotypes between healthy human individuals. The method was immunoSEQ multiplex PCR; TCRdb's version includes in-frame clones alone and lacks a portion of them. Seen here are about 980,000 clones, approximately 80% observed once, and the top ten hold around 1.4%. Sequenced input: memory CD4+ T cells sorted from blood. These receptors all come from a man between 18 and 35 years old in good health. Both conserved end residues are part of each CDR3. The D gene is left open where the match is weak. Size is stated for part of the rows, as once, few or many counts, or as a class when the clone is expanded.

cdr3_length: 15; d_call: TRBD2; clone_size: .; v_call: TRBV5-6; j_call: TRBJ2-7; cdr3_aa: CASSLRSGVVYEQYF; cdr3_nt: TGTGCCAGCAGCTTAAGGAGCGGGGTGGTCTACGAGCAGTACTTC
cdr3_length: 13; d_call: TRBD2; clone_size: .; v_call: TRBV6-1; j_call: TRBJ2-7; cdr3_aa: CASLTSGSYEQYF; cdr3_nt: TGTGCCAGTTTGACTAGCGGGAGCTACGAGCAGTACTTC
cdr3_length: 11; d_call: .; clone_size: .; v_call: TRBV5-6; j_call: TRBJ2-1; cdr3_aa: CASSVDREQFF; cdr3_nt: TGTGCCAGCAGCGTAGACAGGGAGCAGTTCTTC
cdr3_length: 16; d_call: TRBD2; clone_size: .; v_call: TRBV5-1; j_call: TRBJ2-1; cdr3_aa: CASSLSAGGPLNEQFF; cdr3_nt: TGCGCCAGCAGCTTGTCGGCGGGGGGACCCTTGAATGAGCAGTTCTTC
cdr3_length: 17; d_call: .; clone_size: .; v_call: TRBV11-2; j_call: TRBJ1-2; cdr3_aa: CASSPFGSGRANWGYTF; cdr3_nt: TGTGCCAGCAGCCCCTTTGGTAGTGGAAGGGCTAACTGGGGCTACACCTTC
cdr3_length: 16; d_call: TRBD1; clone_size: once; v_call: TRBV5-1; j_call: TRBJ2-7; cdr3_aa: CASSNTDRGLAYEQYF; cdr3_nt: TGCGCCAGCAGCAACACCGACAGGGGGCTCGCCTACGAGCAGTACTTC
cdr3_length: 13; d_call: .; clone_size: .; v_call: TRBV27; j_call: TRBJ2-6; cdr3_aa: CASTRAGANVLTF; cdr3_nt: TGTGCCAGTACCAGGGCTGGGGCCAACGTCCTGACTTTC
cdr3_length: 14; d_call: .; clone_size: .; v_call: TRBV29-1; j_call: TRBJ1-1; cdr3_aa: CSVFPRVANTEAFF; cdr3_nt: TGCAGCGTATTCCCGAGGGTCGCGAACACTGAAGCTTTCTTT
cdr3_length: 17; d_call: TRBD1; clone_size: .; v_call: TRBV4-1; j_call: TRBJ2-5; cdr3_aa: CASSQDWRQGNQETQYF; cdr3_nt: TGCGCCAGCAGCCAAGACTGGAGACAGGGCAATCAAGAGACCCAGTACTTC
cdr3_length: 14; d_call: .; clone_size: .; v_call: TRBV5-1; j_call: TRBJ2-2; cdr3_aa: CASSLPQPTGELFF; cdr3_nt: TGCGCCAGCAGCTTACCACAGCCCACCGGGGAGCTGTTTTTT
cdr3_length: 13; d_call: .; clone_size: few; v_call: TRBV5-1; j_call: TRBJ1-1; cdr3_aa: CASSSTVGTEAFF; cdr3_nt: TGCGCCAGCAGCTCGACAGTTGGCACTGAAGCTTTCTTT
cdr3_length: 11; d_call: .; clone_size: .; v_call: TRBV6-5; j_call: TRBJ2-7; cdr3_aa: CASRRADEQYF; cdr3_nt: TGTGCCAGCAGGCGAGCGGACGAGCAGTACTTC
cdr3_length: 12; d_call: .; clone_size: .; v_call: TRBV10-3; j_call: TRBJ1-1; cdr3_aa: CAISGTADEAFF; cdr3_nt: TGTGCCATCAGTGGGACAGCCGATGAAGCTTTCTTT
cdr3_length: 14; d_call: .; clone_size: few; v_call: TRBV6-1; j_call: TRBJ1-2; cdr3_aa: CASSEAQTNYGYTF; cdr3_nt: TGTGCCAGCAGTGAAGCACAGACAAACTATGGCTACACCTTC
cdr3_length: 15; d_call: TRBD2; clone_size: .; v_call: TRBV6-1; j_call: TRBJ2-7; cdr3_aa: CASSDSAGGTYEQYF; cdr3_nt: TGTGCCAGCAGTGATAGTGCGGGGGGCACCTACGAGCAGTACTTC
cdr3_length: 13; d_call: .; clone_size: .; v_call: TRBV6-6; j_call: TRBJ2-7; cdr3_aa: CASRSPVGVEQYF; cdr3_nt: TGTGCCAGCAGGTCCCCCGTGGGGGTTGAGCAGTACTTC
cdr3_length: 16; d_call: .; clone_size: .; v_call: TRBV28; j_call: TRBJ2-7; cdr3_aa: CASSQASGTGWSEQYF; cdr3_nt: TGTGCCAGCAGTCAAGCTAGCGGGACAGGGTGGTCCGAGCAGTACTTC
cdr3_length: 13; d_call: .; clone_size: .; v_call: TRBV15; j_call: TRBJ2-2; cdr3_aa: CATRSQITGELFF; cdr3_nt: TGTGCCACCAGGTCACAAATCACCGGGGAGCTGTTTTTT
cdr3_length: 15; d_call: TRBD1; clone_size: .; v_call: TRBV6-6; j_call: TRBJ1-5; cdr3_aa: CASSYSQGAGQPQHF; cdr3_nt: TGTGCCAGCAGTTACTCCCAGGGGGCTGGTCAGCCCCAGCATTTT
cdr3_length: 14; d_call: .; clone_size: .; v_call: TRBV5-4; j_call: TRBJ1-1; cdr3_aa: CASSTGLSNTEAFF; cdr3_nt: TGTGCCAGCAGCACGGGACTGAGCAACACTGAAGCTTTCTTT
cdr3_length: 15; d_call: TRBD1; clone_size: .; v_call: TRBV2; j_call: TRBJ2-7; cdr3_aa: CASSNSGTGPYEQYF; cdr3_nt: TGTGCCAGCAGTAACTCCGGGACAGGGCCCTACGAGCAGTACTTC
cdr3_length: 12; d_call: .; clone_size: .; v_call: TRBV10-3; j_call: TRBJ1-1; cdr3_aa: CAISEAGTQAFF; cdr3_nt: TGTGCCATCAGTGAGGCAGGTACCCAAGCTTTCTTT
cdr3_length: 14; d_call: .; clone_size: .; v_call: TRBV6-1; j_call: TRBJ1-6; cdr3_aa: CASSVGQNNSPLHF; cdr3_nt: TGTGCCAGCAGTGTCGGACAGAATAATTCACCCCTCCACTTT
cdr3_length: 14; d_call: .; clone_size: few; v_call: TRBV28; j_call: TRBJ1-6; cdr3_aa: CASSLRHDNSPLHF; cdr3_nt: TGTGCCAGCAGTTTGCGACACGATAATTCACCCCTCCACTTT
cdr3_length: 17; d_call: TRBD1; clone_size: .; v_call: TRBV6-1; j_call: TRBJ2-1; cdr3_aa: CASSEARDRGRGNEQFF; cdr3_nt: TGTGCCAGCAGTGAAGCAAGAGACAGGGGGCGGGGGAATGAGCAGTTCTTC
cdr3_length: 10; d_call: .; clone_size: few; v_call: TRBV29-1; j_call: TRBJ1-1; cdr3_aa: CSVGATEAFF; cdr3_nt: TGCAGCGTCGGTGCGACTGAAGCTTTCTTT
cdr3_length: 13; d_call: .; clone_size: once; v_call: TRBV7-9; j_call: TRBJ1-1; cdr3_aa: CASSSIKNTEAFF; cdr3_nt: TGTGCCAGCAGCTCAATTAAGAACACTGAAGCTTTCTTT
cdr3_length: 15; d_call: TRBD1; clone_size: once; v_call: TRBV4-3; j_call: TRBJ1-1; cdr3_aa: CASSPTGTGNTEAFF; cdr3_nt: TGCGCCAGCAGCCCGACCGGGACAGGGAACACTGAAGCTTTCTTT
cdr3_length: 14; d_call: .; clone_size: .; v_call: TRBV4-1; j_call: TRBJ1-5; cdr3_aa: CASSRSGLNQPQHF; cdr3_nt: TGCGCCAGCAGCCGGTCCGGGCTAAATCAGCCCCAGCATTTT
cdr3_length: 11; d_call: .; clone_size: few; v_call: TRBV7-2; j_call: TRBJ2-3; cdr3_aa: CASSFSTTQYF; cdr3_nt: TGTGCCAGCAGCTTCTCAACTACGCAGTATTTT
cdr3_length: 13; d_call: .; clone_size: .; v_call: TRBV19; j_call: TRBJ2-2; cdr3_aa: CASRVGGTGELFF; cdr3_nt: TGTGCCAGTAGGGTAGGCGGCACCGGGGAGCTGTTTTTT
cdr3_length: 14; d_call: .; clone_size: .; v_call: TRBV7-2; j_call: TRBJ1-5; cdr3_aa: CASSLGRQGQPQHF; cdr3_nt: TGTGCCAGCAGCTTAGGGCGTCAGGGTCAGCCCCAGCATTTT
cdr3_length: 14; d_call: .; clone_size: many; v_call: TRBV6-1; j_call: TRBJ2-1; cdr3_aa: CASRRPGGSNEQFF; cdr3_nt: TGTGCCAGCAGGCGACCCGGAGGCTCCAATGAGCAGTTCTTC
cdr3_length: 15; d_call: .; clone_size: .; v_call: TRBV5-6; j_call: TRBJ2-1; cdr3_aa: CASSPVGLTDNQQFF; cdr3_nt: TGTGCCAGCAGCCCGGTGGGGCTTACGGACAATCAGCAGTTCTTC
cdr3_length: 16; d_call: .; clone_size: .; v_call: TRBV6-6; j_call: TRBJ2-2; cdr3_aa: CASSPDPTVNTGELFF; cdr3_nt: TGTGCCAGCAGTCCGGATCCGACAGTTAATACCGGGGAGCTGTTTTTT
cdr3_length: 14; d_call: .; clone_size: .; v_call: TRBV10-3; j_call: TRBJ1-5; cdr3_aa: CAIKESRGQGPQHF; cdr3_nt: TGTGCCATCAAGGAGTCCAGGGGTCAAGGGCCCCAGCATTTT
cdr3_length: 17; d_call: .; clone_size: .; v_call: TRBV4-1; j_call: TRBJ2-1; cdr3_aa: CASSQEGWTTLAVEQFF; cdr3_nt: TGCGCCAGCAGCCAAGAAGGTTGGACTACTCTCGCGGTTGAGCAGTTCTTC
cdr3_length: 18; d_call: TRBD2; clone_size: .; v_call: TRBV4-2; j_call: TRBJ2-5; cdr3_aa: CASSHGLAGGRVKETQYF; cdr3_nt: TGTGCCAGCAGCCACGGACTAGCGGGGGGGCGTGTTAAAGAGACCCAGTACTTC
cdr3_length: 14; d_call: TRBD1; clone_size: once; v_call: TRBV19; j_call: TRBJ2-5; cdr3_aa: CASSRQGREETQYF; cdr3_nt: TGTGCCAGTAGTCGACAGGGCCGGGAAGAGACCCAGTACTTC
cdr3_length: 12; d_call: .; clone_size: .; v_call: TRBV19; j_call: TRBJ1-2; cdr3_aa: CASRTGSYGYTF; cdr3_nt: TGTGCCAGTAGGACAGGTAGCTATGGCTACACCTTC
cdr3_length: 15; d_call: .; clone_size: .; v_call: TRBV6-1; j_call: TRBJ2-6; cdr3_aa: CASNPDSSGANVLTF; cdr3_nt: TGTGCCAGCAACCCCGACAGCTCTGGGGCCAACGTCCTGACTTTC
cdr3_length: 15; d_call: TRBD1; clone_size: .; v_call: TRBV25-1; j_call: TRBJ1-4; cdr3_aa: CASSESGTGDEKLFF; cdr3_nt: TGTGCCAGCAGTGAATCGGGGACAGGGGATGAAAAACTGTTTTTT
cdr3_length: 16; d_call: TRBD2; clone_size: .; v_call: TRBV2; j_call: TRBJ2-3; cdr3_aa: CASNILGASGGSKQYF; cdr3_nt: TGTGCCAGCAACATCCTAGGTGCTAGCGGGGGGAGCAAGCAGTATTTT